This T cell receptor beta chain emerged from a study of molecular identifiers for immune sequencing clone quantification. Concerning this clonotype: This may stem from a read error, because a much larger clone lies one nucleotide away.

MiXCR, applied by TCRdb to the PCR reads, yields one record per CDR3 protein. The sample holds 85,000 to 100,000 distinct CDR3 sequences, 20% to 25% seen once. The CDR3 is 13 residues long. This chain joins TRBV12-3 or TRBV12-4 and TRBJ2-2; 7 nucleotides match TRBD1. Sequenced material: naive CD8+ T cells from blood, with Jurkat cell RNA spiked in. Subset specified: FACS-sorted CD8+CD4-CCR7+CD45RA+ naive T cells. The sequence derives from a human donor in good health. Some libraries in this study had Jurkat cell RNA spiked in. The CDR3 DNA follows: TGTGCCACCGACACAGGGGTCACCGGGGAGCTGTCTTTT. Protein: CATDTGVTGELSF.